These T cell receptor beta chains were read from a single sample in a study of shared clonotypes between healthy human individuals. The table came from immunoSEQ multiplex PCR; TCRdb's copy has only in-frame clones and leaves some out. The repertoire has over a million clones, around 97% of them found once; the top ten carry 1.2%. Sequenced input: naive CD4+ T cells sorted from blood. The receptors here all came from a man under 40 in good health. Both conserved end residues are part of each CDR3. The D gene is left open where the match is weak. Clone size is shown for a subset of rows, as once, few, many or a class of expanded clone.

>NA|TRBJ2-3|NA|TRBV9
CASSVVPGPSTDTQYF
TGTGCCAGCAGCGTAGTTCCAGGGCCTAGCACAGATACGCAGTATTTT
>NA|TRBJ2-6|NA|TRBV11-3
CASSLVGGSGANVLTF
TGTGCCAGCAGCTTAGTTGGTGGCTCTGGGGCCAACGTCCTGACTTTC
>NA|TRBJ2-7|TRBD1|TRBV7-2
CASSSRQGGYEQYF
TGTGCCAGCAGCTCCCGACAGGGGGGGTACGAGCAGTACTTC
>NA|TRBJ1-5|NA|TRBV4-3
CASSQERYEVEKPQHF
TGCGCCAGCAGCCAAGAGCGGTATGAAGTCGAGAAGCCCCAGCATTTT
>NA|TRBJ2-1|NA|TRBV11-2
CASSSHVGITNEQFF
TGTGCCAGCAGCTCCCACGTGGGTATCACAAATGAGCAGTTCTTC
>few|TRBJ1-2|NA|TRBV28
CASSSGLGYTF
TGTGCCAGCAGTTCAGGGCTGGGCTACACCTTC
>NA|TRBJ1-5|TRBD1|TRBV5-6
CASSYSGQIYSNQPQHF
TGTGCCAGCAGCTATTCGGGACAGATCTATAGCAATCAGCCCCAGCATTTT
>NA|TRBJ2-1|TRBD2|TRBV5-1
CASSLASGRAVDEQFF
TGCGCCAGCAGCTTGGCGAGCGGGAGGGCCGTCGATGAGCAGTTCTTC
>NA|TRBJ2-2|NA|TRBV9
CASSVADTYTGELFF
TGTGCCAGCAGCGTAGCAGACACCTACACCGGGGAGCTGTTTTTT
>NA|TRBJ2-3|NA|TRBV10-2
CASSYGPGTDTQYF
TGCGCCAGCAGTTATGGTCCGGGCACAGATACGCAGTATTTT
>NA|TRBJ2-5|TRBD2|TRBV19
CASSIDSGSGETQYF
TGTGCCAGTAGTATTGATAGCGGGAGCGGTGAGACCCAGTACTTC
>NA|TRBJ1-4|NA|TRBV28
CASGLGAATNEKLFF
TGTGCCAGCGGCCTAGGGGCTGCAACTAATGAAAAACTGTTTTTT
>NA|TRBJ2-7|NA|TRBV4-2
CASSQGTSSYEQYF
TGTGCCAGCAGCCAAGGGACGAGCTCCTACGAGCAGTACTTC
>NA|TRBJ1-5|NA|TRBV7-9
CASSLGREQPQHF
TGTGCCAGCAGCTTAGGTAGGGAGCAGCCCCAGCATTTT
>NA|TRBJ1-4|NA|TRBV19
CASSIGGDWTEKLFF
TGTGCCAGTAGTATAGGGGGTGATTGGACAGAAAAACTGTTTTTT
>NA|TRBJ2-2|TRBD1|TRBV27
CASSLYRGVGELFF
TGTGCCAGCAGTTTATACAGGGGGGTCGGGGAGCTGTTTTTT
>NA|TRBJ1-3|NA|TRBV14
CASGFGGTIYF
TGTGCCAGCGGGTTCGGGGGCACCATATATTTT
>NA|TRBJ1-2|TRBD1|TRBV15
CATSRSGQGEANYGYTF
TGTGCCACCAGCAGATCCGGACAGGGCGAAGCTAACTATGGCTACACCTTC
>NA|TRBJ2-3|TRBD2|TRBV9
CASSVSGTSGLRGGTDTQYF
TGTGCCAGCAGCGTGTCCGGGACTAGCGGCCTCCGCGGCGGGACAGATACGCAGTATTTT
>NA|TRBJ1-1|TRBD1|TRBV28
CASSFRDRGYTEAFF
TGTGCCAGCAGTTTCCGGGACAGGGGATATACTGAAGCTTTCTTT
>NA|TRBJ2-7|NA|TRBV4-2
CASSQGASGESYEQYF
TGTGCCAGCAGCCAAGGGGCCAGCGGAGAGAGCTACGAGCAGTACTTC
>NA|TRBJ1-1|NA|TRBV10-3
CAVQGQGGTEAFF
TGTGCCGTACAAGGGCAGGGCGGCACTGAAGCTTTCTTT
>NA|TRBJ2-7|TRBD1|TRBV18
CASSPPVGRGLHEQYF
TGTGCCAGCTCACCACCGGTGGGTAGGGGGCTCCACGAGCAGTACTTC
>NA|TRBJ2-6|NA|TRBV9
CASSPRFRSGANVLTF
TGTGCCAGCAGCCCGAGATTCCGCTCTGGGGCCAACGTCCTGACTTTC
>NA|TRBJ2-1|NA|TRBV18
CASSYQDEQFF
TGTGCCAGCTCGTACCAGGATGAGCAGTTCTTC
>NA|TRBJ2-5|NA|TRBV10-2
CASRAASGETQYF
TGCGCCAGCAGAGCGGCCTCGGGGGAGACCCAGTACTTC
>once|TRBJ2-4|TRBD1|TRBV5-5
CASSLGGQGNIQYF
TGTGCCAGCAGCTTGGGAGGACAGGGAAACATTCAGTACTTC
>NA|TRBJ2-7|NA|TRBV6-1
CASGRRRQVYEQYF
TGTGCCAGCGGACGCCGCAGACAGGTCTACGAGCAGTACTTC
>NA|TRBJ2-7|TRBD2|TRBV14
CASRVALAGEQYF
TGTGCCAGCCGCGTCGCACTAGCGGGAGAGCAGTACTTC
>NA|TRBJ2-7|TRBD2|TRBV27
CASSWREGPTYEQYF
TGTGCCAGCAGTTGGCGGGAGGGCCCAACCTACGAGCAGTACTTC
>NA|TRBJ2-7|NA|TRBV28
CASVGAGRSYEQYF
TGTGCCAGTGTCGGGGCGGGTCGCTCCTACGAGCAGTACTTC
>NA|TRBJ2-1|NA|TRBV5-1
CASSTGLRYEQFF
TGCGCCAGCAGCACAGGGCTCCGATATGAGCAGTTCTTC
>NA|TRBJ2-2|NA|TRBV18
CASSLRQALPGELFF
TGTGCCAGCTCACTTCGACAGGCCCTCCCCGGGGAGCTGTTTTTT
>NA|TRBJ2-1|TRBD2|TRBV29-1
CSVDATSGRYNEQFF
TGCAGCGTTGACGCGACTAGCGGGAGATACAATGAGCAGTTCTTC
>NA|TRBJ2-3|NA|TRBV6-5
CASSSADTQYF
TGTGCCAGCAGCTCCGCAGATACGCAGTATTTT
>NA|TRBJ1-1|NA|TRBV7-8
CASSLDGFRLENTEAFF
TGTGCCAGCAGCTTAGATGGTTTTAGACTGGAAAACACTGAAGCTTTCTTT
>NA|TRBJ1-2|NA|TRBV29-1
CSVEGGLGGPAYGYTF
TGCAGCGTTGAAGGAGGATTGGGGGGCCCCGCCTATGGCTACACCTTC
>NA|TRBJ2-7|TRBD1|TRBV28
CASSSWTGALVLSYEQYF
TGTGCCAGCAGTTCATGGACAGGGGCCTTAGTCCTATCCTACGAGCAGTACTTC
>once|TRBJ1-4|NA|TRBV15
CATSSQGNEKLFF
TGTGCCACCAGCAGCCAGGGTAATGAAAAACTGTTTTTT
>NA|TRBJ2-7|NA|TRBV28
CASGLYEQYF
TGTGCCAGCGGACTCTACGAGCAGTACTTC
>NA|TRBJ2-1|TRBD2|TRBV19
CATGTSGRLYNEQFF
TGTGCCACCGGGACTAGCGGGAGGTTATACAATGAGCAGTTCTTC
>once|TRBJ2-3|NA|TRBV5-4
CASSSERITDTQYF
TGTGCCAGCAGCTCTGAGCGGATCACAGATACGCAGTATTTT
>NA|TRBJ1-6|NA|TRBV11-2
CASRHGYYNSPLHF
TGTGCCTCCCGTCATGGCTACTATAATTCACCCCTCCACTTT
>NA|TRBJ2-3|TRBD2|TRBV5-1
CASSLGTSGSLGTDTQYF
TGCGCCAGCAGCTTGGGGACTAGCGGGAGCCTTGGCACAGATACGCAGTATTTT
>NA|TRBJ2-7|NA|TRBV29-1
CSVGIRYSYEQYF
TGCAGCGTTGGTATCAGGTACTCCTACGAGCAGTACTTC
>few|TRBJ1-5|NA|TRBV29-1
CSAQISNQPQHF
TGCAGCGCACAGATCAGCAATCAGCCCCAGCATTTT
>NA|TRBJ1-4|NA|TRBV7-2
CASSLYADWGEKLFF
TGTGCCAGCAGCTTATATGCGGATTGGGGTGAAAAACTGTTTTTT